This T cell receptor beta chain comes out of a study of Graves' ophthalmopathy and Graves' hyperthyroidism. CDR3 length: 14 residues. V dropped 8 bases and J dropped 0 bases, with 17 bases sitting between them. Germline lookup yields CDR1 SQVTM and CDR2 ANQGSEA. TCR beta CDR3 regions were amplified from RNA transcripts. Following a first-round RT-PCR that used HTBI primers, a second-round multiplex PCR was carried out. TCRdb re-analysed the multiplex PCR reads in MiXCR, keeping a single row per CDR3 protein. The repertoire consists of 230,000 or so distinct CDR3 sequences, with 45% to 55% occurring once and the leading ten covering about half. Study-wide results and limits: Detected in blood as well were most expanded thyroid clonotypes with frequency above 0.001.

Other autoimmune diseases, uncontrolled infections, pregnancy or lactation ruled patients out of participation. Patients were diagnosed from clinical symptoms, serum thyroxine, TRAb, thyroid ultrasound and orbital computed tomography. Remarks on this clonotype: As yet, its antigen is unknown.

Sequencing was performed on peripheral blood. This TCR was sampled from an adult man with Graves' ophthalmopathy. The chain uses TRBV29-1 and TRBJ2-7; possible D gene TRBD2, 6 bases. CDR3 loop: CSLAGGASSYEQYF. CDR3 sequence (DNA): TGCAGCTTGGCCGGGGGTGCCAGCTCCTACGAGCAGTACTTC.